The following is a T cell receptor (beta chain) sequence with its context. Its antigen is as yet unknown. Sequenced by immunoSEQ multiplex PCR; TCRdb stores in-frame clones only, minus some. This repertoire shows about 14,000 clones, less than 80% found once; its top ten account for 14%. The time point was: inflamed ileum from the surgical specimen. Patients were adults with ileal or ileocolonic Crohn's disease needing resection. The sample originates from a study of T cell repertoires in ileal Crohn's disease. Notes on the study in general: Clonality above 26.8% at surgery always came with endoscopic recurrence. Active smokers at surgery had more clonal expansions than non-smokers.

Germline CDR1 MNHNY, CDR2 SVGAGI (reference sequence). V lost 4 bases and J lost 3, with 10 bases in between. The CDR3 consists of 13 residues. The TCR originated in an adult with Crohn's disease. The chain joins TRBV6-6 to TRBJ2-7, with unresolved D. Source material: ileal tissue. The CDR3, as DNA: TGTGCCAGCAGTTTAACAGTTCACTACGAGCAGTACTTC. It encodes CASSLTVHYEQYF.